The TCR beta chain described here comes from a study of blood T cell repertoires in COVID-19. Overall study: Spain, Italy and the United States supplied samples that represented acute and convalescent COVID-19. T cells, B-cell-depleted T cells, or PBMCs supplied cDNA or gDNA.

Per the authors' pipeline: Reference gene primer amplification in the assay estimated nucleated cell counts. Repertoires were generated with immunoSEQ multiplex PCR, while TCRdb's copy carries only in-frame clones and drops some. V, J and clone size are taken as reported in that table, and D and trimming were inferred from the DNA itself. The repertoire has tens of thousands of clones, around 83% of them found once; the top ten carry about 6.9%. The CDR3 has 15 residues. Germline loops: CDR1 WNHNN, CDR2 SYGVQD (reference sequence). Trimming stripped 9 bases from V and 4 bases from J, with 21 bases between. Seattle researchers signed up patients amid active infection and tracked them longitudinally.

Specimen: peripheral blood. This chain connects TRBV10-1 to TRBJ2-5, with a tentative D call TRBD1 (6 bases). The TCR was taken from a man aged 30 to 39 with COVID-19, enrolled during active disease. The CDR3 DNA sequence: TGCGCCAGGAGGCAGGGGATCTTTAGGGGAGAGACCCAGTACTTC. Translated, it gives CARRQGIFRGETQYF.